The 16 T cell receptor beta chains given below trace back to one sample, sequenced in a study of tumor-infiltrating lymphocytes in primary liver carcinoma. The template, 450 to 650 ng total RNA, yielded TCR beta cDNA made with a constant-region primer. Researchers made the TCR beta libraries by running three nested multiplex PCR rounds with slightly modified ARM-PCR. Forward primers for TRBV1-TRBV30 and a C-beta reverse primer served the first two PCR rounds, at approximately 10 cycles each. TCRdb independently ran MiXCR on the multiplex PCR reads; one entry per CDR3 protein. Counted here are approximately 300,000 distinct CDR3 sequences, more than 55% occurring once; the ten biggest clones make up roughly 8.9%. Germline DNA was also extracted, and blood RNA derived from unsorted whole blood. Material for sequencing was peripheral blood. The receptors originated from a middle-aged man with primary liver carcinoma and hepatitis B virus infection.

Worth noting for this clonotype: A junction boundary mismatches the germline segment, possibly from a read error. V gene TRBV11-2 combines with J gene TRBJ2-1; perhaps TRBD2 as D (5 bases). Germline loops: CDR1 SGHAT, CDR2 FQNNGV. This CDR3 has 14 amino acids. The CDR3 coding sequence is TGTGCCAACAGCATGGCGGGCCTATACAATGAGCAGTTCTTC. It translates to CANSMAGLYNEQFF.

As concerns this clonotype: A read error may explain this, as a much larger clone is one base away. CDR3 sequence (DNA): TGTGCCAGCAGCCGAGTGACAGTCGCTGGGGCCAACGTCCTGACTTTC. This codes for CASSRVTVAGANVLTF. This chain links TRBV14 with TRBJ2-6; D might be TRBD1 (5 bases). This CDR3 is built from 16 residues. Germline values: CDR1 SGHDN, CDR2 FVKESK. V dropped 4 bases and J dropped 2 bases, with 12 bases sitting between them.

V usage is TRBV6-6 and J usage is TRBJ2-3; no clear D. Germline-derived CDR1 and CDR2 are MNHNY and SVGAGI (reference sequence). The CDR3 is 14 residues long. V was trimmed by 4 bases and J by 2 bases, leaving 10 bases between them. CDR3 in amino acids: CASSLNIDTDTQYF. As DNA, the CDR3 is TGTGCCAGCAGTTTAAACATTGACACAGATACGCAGTATTTT.

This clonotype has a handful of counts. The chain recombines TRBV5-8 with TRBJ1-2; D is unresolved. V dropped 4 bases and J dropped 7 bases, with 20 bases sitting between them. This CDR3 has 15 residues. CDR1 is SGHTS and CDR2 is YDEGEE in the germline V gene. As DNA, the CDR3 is TGTGCCAGCAGCCCGGAAGGCAGGCCGAGAGGTGGCTACACCTTC. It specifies CASSPEGRPRGGYTF.

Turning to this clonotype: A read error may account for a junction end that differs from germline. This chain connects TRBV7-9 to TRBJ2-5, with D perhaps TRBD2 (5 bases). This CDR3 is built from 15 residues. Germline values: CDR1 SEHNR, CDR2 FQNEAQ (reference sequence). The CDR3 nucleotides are TGTGCCAGCAGCGTAGCGCGGGTGTACCAAGGGACCCAGTACTTC. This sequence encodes CASSVARVYQGTQYF.

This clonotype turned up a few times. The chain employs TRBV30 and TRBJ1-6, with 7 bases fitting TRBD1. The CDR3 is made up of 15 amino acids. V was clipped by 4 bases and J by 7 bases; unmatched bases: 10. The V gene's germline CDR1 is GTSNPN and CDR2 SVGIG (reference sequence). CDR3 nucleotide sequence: TGTGCCTGGAATCGCGAGGGACAGATCAATTCACCCCTCCACTTT. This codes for CAWNREGQINSPLHF.

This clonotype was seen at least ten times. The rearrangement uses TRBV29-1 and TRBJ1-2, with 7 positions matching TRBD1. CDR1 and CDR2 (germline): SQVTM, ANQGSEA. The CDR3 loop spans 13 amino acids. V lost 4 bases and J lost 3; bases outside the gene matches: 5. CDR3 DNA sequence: TGCAGCGTTGGACAGGGAGTCTACTATGGCTACACCTTC. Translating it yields CSVGQGVYYGYTF.

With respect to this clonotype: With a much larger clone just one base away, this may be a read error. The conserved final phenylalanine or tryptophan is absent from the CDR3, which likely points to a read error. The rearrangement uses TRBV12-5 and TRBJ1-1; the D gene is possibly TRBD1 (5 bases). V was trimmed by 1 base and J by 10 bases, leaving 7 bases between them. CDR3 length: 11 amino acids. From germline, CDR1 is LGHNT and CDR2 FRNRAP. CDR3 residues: CASGLGRGAFS. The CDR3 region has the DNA TGTGCTAGTGGTTTGGGGAGGGGAGCTTTCTCT.

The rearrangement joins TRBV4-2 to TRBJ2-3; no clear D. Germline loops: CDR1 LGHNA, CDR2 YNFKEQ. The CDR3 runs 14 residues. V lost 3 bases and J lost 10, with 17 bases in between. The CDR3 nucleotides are TGTGCCAGCAGCCAGTACTCCGGCGCCAATGCGCAGTATTTT. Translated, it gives CASSQYSGANAQYF.

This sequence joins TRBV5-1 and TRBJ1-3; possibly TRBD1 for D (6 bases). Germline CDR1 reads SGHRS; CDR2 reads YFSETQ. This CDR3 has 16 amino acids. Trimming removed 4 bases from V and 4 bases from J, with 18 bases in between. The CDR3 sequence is CASSPGMGALGNTIYF. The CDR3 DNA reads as TGCGCCAGCAGCCCTGGAATGGGGGCGCTAGGAAACACCATATATTTT.

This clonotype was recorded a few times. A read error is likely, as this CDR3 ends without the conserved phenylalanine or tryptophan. The CDR3 DNA sequence: TGCAGCGTTGAATCGGGGGCCAAAAGCATTCAGTACCTC. Translating it yields CSVESGAKSIQYL. V gene TRBV29-1 combines with J gene TRBJ2-4; D tentatively fits TRBD1 or TRBD2 (6 bases each). Germline values: CDR1 SQVTM, CDR2 ANQGSEA. The CDR3 loop spans 13 amino acids.

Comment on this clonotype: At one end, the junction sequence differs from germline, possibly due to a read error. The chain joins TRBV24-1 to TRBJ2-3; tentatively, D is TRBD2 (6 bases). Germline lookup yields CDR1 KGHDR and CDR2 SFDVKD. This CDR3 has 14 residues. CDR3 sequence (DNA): TGTGCCACCAGTGACCTTAGCGGCACAAATACGCAGTATTTT. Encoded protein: CATSDLSGTNTQYF.

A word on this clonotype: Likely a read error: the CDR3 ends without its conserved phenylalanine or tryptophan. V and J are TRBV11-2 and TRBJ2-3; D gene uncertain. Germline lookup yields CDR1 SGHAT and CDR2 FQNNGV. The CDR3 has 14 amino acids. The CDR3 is CVSSLNSRSSTQYC. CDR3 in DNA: TGTGTCAGCAGCTTAAACTCTAGATCCAGTACGCAGTATTGT.

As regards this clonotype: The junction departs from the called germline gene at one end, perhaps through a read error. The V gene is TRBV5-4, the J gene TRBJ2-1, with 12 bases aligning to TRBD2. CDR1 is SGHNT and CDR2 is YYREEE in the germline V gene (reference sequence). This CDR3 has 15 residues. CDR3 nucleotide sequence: TGTGCCAGCAGCAGGACTAGCGGGATCTACAATGGGCAGTTCTTC. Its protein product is CASSRTSGIYNGQFF.

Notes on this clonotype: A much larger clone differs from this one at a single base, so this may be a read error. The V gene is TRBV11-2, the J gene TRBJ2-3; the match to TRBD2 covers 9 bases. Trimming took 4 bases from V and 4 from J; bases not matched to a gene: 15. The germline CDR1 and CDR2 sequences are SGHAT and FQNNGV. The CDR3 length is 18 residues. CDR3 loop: CASSSLGLAGTSPDTQYF. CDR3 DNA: TGTGCCAGCAGCTCCTTGGGGCTAGCGGGAACTAGCCCAGATACGCAGTATTTT.

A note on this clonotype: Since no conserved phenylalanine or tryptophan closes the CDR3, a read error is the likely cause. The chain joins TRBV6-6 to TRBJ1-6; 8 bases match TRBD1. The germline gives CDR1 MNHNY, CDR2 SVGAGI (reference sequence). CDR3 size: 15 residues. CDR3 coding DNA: TGTGGCAGCAGTCTGGGAACAGGGGGGAATTCACCCCTCCACCTT. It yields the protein CGSSLGTGGNSPLHL.